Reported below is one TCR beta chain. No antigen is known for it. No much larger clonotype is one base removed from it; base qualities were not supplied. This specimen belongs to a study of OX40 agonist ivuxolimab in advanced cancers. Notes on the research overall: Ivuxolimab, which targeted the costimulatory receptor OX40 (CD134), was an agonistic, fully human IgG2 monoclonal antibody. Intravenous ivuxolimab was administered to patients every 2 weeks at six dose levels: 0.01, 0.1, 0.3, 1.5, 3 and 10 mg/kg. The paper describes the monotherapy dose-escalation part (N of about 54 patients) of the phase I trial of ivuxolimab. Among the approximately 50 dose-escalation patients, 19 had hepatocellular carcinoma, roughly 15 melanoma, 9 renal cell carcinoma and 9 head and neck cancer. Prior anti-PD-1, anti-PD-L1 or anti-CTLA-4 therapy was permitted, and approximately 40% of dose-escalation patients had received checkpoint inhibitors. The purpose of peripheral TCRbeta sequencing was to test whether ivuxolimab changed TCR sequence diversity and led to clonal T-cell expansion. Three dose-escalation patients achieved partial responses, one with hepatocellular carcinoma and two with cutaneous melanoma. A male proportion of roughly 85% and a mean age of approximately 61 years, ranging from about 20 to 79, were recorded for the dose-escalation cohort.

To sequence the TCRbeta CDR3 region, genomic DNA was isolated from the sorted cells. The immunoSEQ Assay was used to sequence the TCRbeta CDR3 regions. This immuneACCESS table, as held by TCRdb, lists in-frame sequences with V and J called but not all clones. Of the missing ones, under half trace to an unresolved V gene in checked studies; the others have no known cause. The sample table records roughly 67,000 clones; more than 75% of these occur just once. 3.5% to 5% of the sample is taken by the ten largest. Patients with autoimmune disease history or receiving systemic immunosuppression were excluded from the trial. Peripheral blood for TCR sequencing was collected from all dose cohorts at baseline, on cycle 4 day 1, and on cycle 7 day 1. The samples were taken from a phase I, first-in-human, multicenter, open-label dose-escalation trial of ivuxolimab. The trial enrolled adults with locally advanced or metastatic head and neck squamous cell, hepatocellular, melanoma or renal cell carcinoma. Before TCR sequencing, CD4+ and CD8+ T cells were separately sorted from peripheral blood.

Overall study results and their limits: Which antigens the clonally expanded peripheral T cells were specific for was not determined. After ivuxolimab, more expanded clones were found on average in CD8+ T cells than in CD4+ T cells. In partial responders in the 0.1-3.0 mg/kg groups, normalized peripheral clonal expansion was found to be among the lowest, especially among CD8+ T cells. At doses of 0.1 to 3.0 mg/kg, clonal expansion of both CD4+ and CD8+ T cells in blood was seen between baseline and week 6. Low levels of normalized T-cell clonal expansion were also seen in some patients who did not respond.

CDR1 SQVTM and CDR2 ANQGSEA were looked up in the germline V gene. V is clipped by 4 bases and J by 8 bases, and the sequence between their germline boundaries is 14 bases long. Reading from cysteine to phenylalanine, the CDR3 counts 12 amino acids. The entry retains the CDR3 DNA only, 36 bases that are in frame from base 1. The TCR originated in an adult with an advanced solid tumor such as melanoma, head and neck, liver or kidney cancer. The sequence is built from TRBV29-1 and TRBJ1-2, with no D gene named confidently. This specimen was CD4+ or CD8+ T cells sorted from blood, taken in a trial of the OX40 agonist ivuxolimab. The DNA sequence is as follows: TGCAGCGTTGTCCAGCAGATCGGAGGCTACACCTTC. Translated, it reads CSVVQQIGGYTF.